This T cell receptor (beta chain) stems from a study of shared T cell receptors in the human thymus. Profiling relied on immunoSEQ multiplex PCR, and the TCRdb table lists in-frame clones only, not all of them. The sample has 720,000 or so clones, roughly 88% seen once. V shed 6 bases and J shed 7 bases, with 13 bases lying between them. The CDR3 contains 13 residues. In germline, CDR1 is MGHRA, CDR2 YSYEKL. The same specimen was also included in a second study, on human thymus T cells. That investigation notes: Resected material from corrective heart surgery provided the thymus tissue analysed.

Sequencing was done on a sample of thymocytes. The rearrangement links TRBV4-1 to TRBJ2-4, with D unclear. The source of this sequence is a girl under three years old with a congenital heart defect. In DNA form, the CDR3 reads TGCGCCAGCAGAGGCCAGCGTAGTAACATTCAGTACTTC. This encodes CASRGQRSNIQYF.